Following are 14 T cell receptor beta chains from one sample sequenced in a study of T cells in Graves' hyperthyroidism and ophthalmopathy. The investigators amplified TCR beta CDR3 regions from RNA transcripts. HTBI primers were used for first-round RT-PCR of the TCR CDR3. From the multiplex PCR reads, TCRdb called clonotypes with MiXCR, one entry per CDR3 protein. This sample yields roughly 400,000 distinct CDR3 sequences, of which roughly 25% are seen a single time; around 67% belongs to the top ten. The sample consisted of blood. The source of these receptors is a man in his fifties with Graves' hyperthyroidism.

The chain recombines TRBV6-5 with TRBJ1-2, with 7 bases aligning to TRBD1. The V gene's germline CDR1 is MNHEY and CDR2 SVGAGI. The V segment lost 4 bases and the J segment 2 bases; nucleotides outside the gene matches: 1. This CDR3 region has 13 residues. The CDR3 is CASSSTGNYGYTF. The DNA for the CDR3 is TGTGCCAGCAGTTCGACAGGGAACTATGGCTACACCTTC.

The rearrangement joins TRBV6-2 or TRBV6-3 to TRBJ2-1; 8 bases agree with TRBD1. CDR3 length: 12 residues. The V gene's germline CDR1 is MNHEY and CDR2 SVGEGT. The J segment lost 7 bases and the V segment lost 6 bases, leaving 2 bases of the junction unmatched. CDR3 residues: CASSHRGNEQFF. The CDR3 DNA is TGTGCCAGCAGCCACAGGGGGAATGAGCAGTTCTTC.

The rearrangement links TRBV20-1 to TRBJ2-7; TRBD1 agrees at 9 bases. The germline CDR1 and CDR2 sequences are DFQATT and SNEGSKA (reference sequence). Trimming took 6 bases from V and 5 from J; bases not matched to a gene: 11. This CDR3 has 14 amino acids. CDR3 sequence: CSAAQPRTGDEQYF. In DNA form, the CDR3 reads TGCAGTGCCGCCCAGCCCCGGACAGGGGACGAGCAGTACTTC.

The genes are TRBV7-2 and TRBJ2-3; maybe TRBD1 (6 bases). Germline assignment: CDR1 SGHTA and CDR2 FQGNSA. V lost 1 base and J 4 bases, leaving 12 bases between the germline ends. The CDR3 spans 15 residues. CDR3 sequence (DNA): TGTGCCAGCAGCTTAGGAGGGGGTAATGCAGATACGCAGTATTTT. It translates to CASSLGGGNADTQYF. Full variable domain (missing parts from reference TRBV7-2 and TRBJ2-3): GAGVSQSPSNKVTEKGKDVELRCDPISGHTALYWYRQSLGQGLEFLIYFQGNSAPDKSGLPSDRFSAERTGGSVSTLTIQRTQQEDSAVYLCASSLGGGNADTQYFGPGTRLTVL.

This clonotype was recorded at least ten times. This chain connects TRBV28 to TRBJ2-7; 12 bases match TRBD2. The CDR3 runs 16 residues. V lost 6 bases to trimming and J lost 3 bases; unmatched junction nucleotides: 9. Germline V CDR1 and CDR2: MDHEN, SYDVKM. The DNA for the CDR3 is TGTGCCAGCAGGTATAGGGGACTAGCGGGTCTCTACGAGCAGTACTTC. Translation: CASRYRGLAGLYEQYF.

The chain couples TRBV20-1 to TRBJ2-1; no clear D gene. Germline loops: CDR1 DFQATT, CDR2 SNEGSKA (reference sequence). With 1 base removed from V and 5 bases from J, the gap between germline ends came to 12 bases. The CDR3 covers 14 residues. CDR3 coding DNA: TGCAGTGCTAGAGTGGAGAGCCTGCACAATGAGCAGTTCTTC. It yields the protein CSARVESLHNEQFF.

This clonotype has at least ten counts. The chain combines TRBV11-2 with TRBJ2-1, with D maybe TRBD2 (5 bases). Deletions cut 3 bases from V and 5 bases from J, with 14 bases between. This CDR3 is built from 15 residues. Germline values: CDR1 SGHAT, CDR2 FQNNGV. The CDR3 bases are TGTGCCAGCAGCTTTTTTCCGGGAAAGGACAATGAGCAGTTCTTC. Protein product: CASSFFPGKDNEQFF.

V and J are TRBV18 and TRBJ2-2; D is perhaps TRBD1 or TRBD2 (5 bases each). Germline CDR1 and CDR2: KGHSH and LQKENI. The CDR3 extends over 16 amino acids. V was pared by 0 bases and J by 3 bases, with 11 bases between. The CDR3 DNA sequence: TGTGCCAGCTCACCACCCCTGGGACGAGACACCGGGGAGCTGTTTTTT. This sequence encodes CASSPPLGRDTGELFF.

The chain uses TRBV3-1 and TRBJ2-1; TRBD1 aligns across 8 bases. V lost 6 bases and J lost 10; bases outside the gene matches: 2. Germline lookup yields CDR1 LGHDT and CDR2 YNNKEL (reference sequence). This CDR3 spans 11 amino acids. This chain's CDR3 is CASRDRGEQFF. The CDR3 DNA reads as TGTGCCAGCAGAGACAGGGGAGAGCAGTTCTTC.

This clonotype has just a few counts. The rearrangement links TRBV2 to TRBJ2-3, with a tentative D call TRBD2 (6 bases). The CDR3 is 15 amino acids. Looked up from germline, CDR1 is SNHLY and CDR2 is FYNNEI. The V and J ends lost 3 bases and 2 bases respectively, with 12 bases between them. CDR3 nucleotides: TGTGCCAGCAGTGAGATAGCGGAATACACAGATACGCAGTATTTT. It encodes CASSEIAEYTDTQYF.

This clonotype was detected only a few times. The gene calls are TRBV27 and TRBJ2-2; D is uncertain. The CDR3 runs to 16 residues. V was pared by 5 bases and J by 4 bases, with 17 bases between. Germline loops: CDR1 MNHEY, CDR2 SMNVEV (reference sequence). CDR3 sequence reads: CASSPSRGLATGELFF. The CDR3 nucleotides read TGTGCCAGCAGTCCCTCCCGCGGATTGGCCACCGGGGAGCTGTTTTTT.

The rearrangement uses TRBV5-1 and TRBJ2-5; possible D gene TRBD1, 5 bases. This CDR3 region has 14 residues. The V end was cut by 1 base, the J end by 1 base, with 8 bases between. Germline values: CDR1 SGHRS, CDR2 YFSETQ. The DNA for the CDR3 is TGCGCCAGCAGCTTGCAGGGTGTCCAAGAGACCCAGTACTTC. Encoded protein: CASSLQGVQETQYF.

This clonotype was seen a handful of times. The chain is built from TRBV6-1 and TRBJ2-1; 7 nucleotides align to TRBD1. Germline V lookup: CDR1 MNHNS, CDR2 SASEGT. V shed 2 bases and J 8 bases; nucleotides not matched to a gene: 6. CDR3 length: 14 residues. The CDR3 sequence: CASSESTGVDEQFF. DNA for the CDR3: TGTGCCAGCAGTGAATCTACAGGGGTAGATGAGCAGTTCTTC.

This clonotype has ten or more counts. The chain combines TRBV11-2 with TRBJ1-2; 7 bases are shared with TRBD1. The CDR3 runs to 13 residues. Germline assignment: CDR1 SGHAT and CDR2 FQNNGV. V was clipped by 1 base and J by 8 bases; unmatched bases: 4. CDR3 sequence: CASSLATGSGYTF. DNA for the CDR3: TGTGCCAGCAGCTTAGCGACAGGGTCCGGCTACACCTTC.